This T cell receptor beta chain was captured in a study of a mutant IDH1 vaccine in newly diagnosed glioma. Findings of the study overall: Pseudoprogression apparently tracked independently of changes in top peripheral T cell clonotypes.

Trimming shortened V by 8 bases and J by 1 base, and 6 bases separated the two germline ends. Germline V gene data show CDR1 as SNHLY and CDR2 as FYNNEI. This CDR3 is 11 amino acids long. Regarding time point: baseline, week 1 (first vaccination visit). Described treatment: pre-vaccination baseline after standard-of-care therapy. To note about this clone: Its antigen remains unidentified.

Profiling relied on immunoSEQ multiplex PCR, and the TCRdb table lists in-frame clones only, not all of them. Of approximately 100,000 clones detected, around nine tenths appear once; the ten largest clones hold less than 0.65%. The rearrangement links TRBV2 to TRBJ2-7, with D unclear. The source material was PBMCs, sampled from a glioma patient treated with radiotherapy, temozolomide or both. The TCR comes from a woman in her fifties or sixties with glioma. The CDR3 DNA sequence: TGTGCCAGCTCAGTTTCCTACGAGCAGTACTTC. Translating it yields CASSVSYEQYF. Using reference TRBV2 and TRBJ2-7 for the parts outside the CDR3, the full variable domain is EPEVTQTPSHQVTQMGQEVILRCVPISNHLYFYWYRQILGQKVEFLVSFYNNEISEKSEIFDDQFSVERPDGSNFTLKIRSTKLEDSAMYFCASSVSYEQYFGPGTRLTVT.